Sequencing of this T cell receptor (beta chain) was carried out in a study of T cell repertoires in cytomegalovirus infection. The wider study: Public TCR beta signatures indicated both CMV infection and matching HLA type.

Trimming pared 3 bases from V and 0 bases from J, leaving 9 bases between. CDR1 SGHTA and CDR2 FQGNSA come from the germline V gene. The CDR3 contains 15 residues. To note about this clonotype: The antigen remains undetermined.

TCRdb recomputed calls from the reads with MiXCR, one row per CDR3 protein. The data hold about 130,000 distinct CDR3 sequences, with about 24% observed a single time. The study, taken as a whole, reports: Pooled public TCR beta family frequency picked out CMV carriers with the relevant HLA. What dominated the ex vivo response were HLA-C-restricted CMV-specific TCR beta clonotypes.

This chain joins TRBV7-2 and TRBJ1-3; possibly TRBD1 for D (5 bases). The sequence came from a human donor in good health (CMV status not recorded). Some clones in this sample may be carry-over from other donors' samples. Sample: PBMCs, sequenced either directly or after in vitro stimulation (not recorded which). The CDR3 protein is CASSFLGDSGNTIYF. In DNA, the CDR3 is TGTGCCAGCAGCTTTTTAGGGGACTCTGGAAACACCATATATTTT.